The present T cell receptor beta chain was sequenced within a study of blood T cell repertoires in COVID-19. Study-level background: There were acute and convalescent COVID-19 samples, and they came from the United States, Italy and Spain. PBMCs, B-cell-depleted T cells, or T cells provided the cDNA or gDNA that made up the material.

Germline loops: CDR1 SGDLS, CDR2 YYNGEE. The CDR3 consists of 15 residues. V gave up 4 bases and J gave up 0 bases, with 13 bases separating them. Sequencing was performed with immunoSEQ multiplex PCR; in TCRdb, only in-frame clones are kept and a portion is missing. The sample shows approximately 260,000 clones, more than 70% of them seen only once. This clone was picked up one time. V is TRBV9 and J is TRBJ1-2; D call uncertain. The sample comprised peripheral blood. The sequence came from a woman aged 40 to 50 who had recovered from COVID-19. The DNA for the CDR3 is TGTGCCAGCAGCCCCCGGAGTCACTCTAACTATGGCTACACCTTC. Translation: CASSPRSHSNYGYTF. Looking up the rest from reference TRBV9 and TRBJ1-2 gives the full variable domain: DSGVTQTPKHLITATGQRVTLRCSPRSGDLSVYWYQQSLDQGLQFLIQYYNGEERAKGNILERFSAQQFPDLHSELNLSSLELGDSALYFCASSPRSHSNYGYTFGSGTRLTVV.